The 10 T cell receptor beta chains listed next were all sequenced from one sample in a study of T cell responses to AZD1222 COVID-19 vaccine. The table came from immunoSEQ multiplex PCR; TCRdb's copy has only in-frame clones and leaves some out. This sample has 150,000 or so clones, with 90% found just once. The sequencing used peripheral blood, collected on day 0 of AZD1222 vaccination. The receptor source for this set is an adult in good health.

V gene TRBV11-2 combines with J gene TRBJ2-5; 8 bases line up with TRBD1. V lost 5 bases and J lost 3; bases outside the gene matches: 8. This CDR3 is built from 15 residues. CDR1 is SGHAT, CDR2 FQNNGV, per germline. The CDR3 DNA sequence: TGTGCCAGCAGCCCAGGACAGGGAGGTAAAGAGACCCAGTACTTC. It encodes CASSPGQGGKETQYF.

The count of this clone is one. The genes are TRBV30 and TRBJ1-2, with TRBD1 as a possible D gene (6 bases). Germline CDR1 GTSNPN, CDR2 SVGIG (reference sequence). This CDR3 comprises 15 residues. Trimming took 0 bases from V and 0 from J, leaving 11 bases between them. As DNA, the CDR3 is TGTGCCTGGAGTGTAGAGAGGGGGGCTAACTATGGCTACACCTTC. Translation: CAWSVERGANYGYTF.

V is TRBV4-3 and J is TRBJ1-3; D gene unclear. The CDR3 consists of 16 residues. Germline V CDR1 and CDR2: LGHNA, YSLEER. The ends were cut back, 0 bases at V and 3 bases at J, with 12 bases in the middle. The DNA for the CDR3 is TGCGCCAGCAGCCAAGACGCAGGTCCCAGTGGAAACACCATATATTTT. Amino acids: CASSQDAGPSGNTIYF.

The chain carries TRBV9 and TRBJ2-1; D is tentatively TRBD1 or TRBD2 (6 bases each). V was trimmed by 2 bases and J by 0 bases, leaving 9 bases between them. Per the germline V gene, CDR1 is SGDLS and CDR2 is YYNGEE. CDR3 length: 15 amino acids. The CDR3 sequence is CASSVGGLSYNEQFF. CDR3 sequence (DNA): TGTGCCAGCAGCGTCGGGGGCCTCTCCTACAATGAGCAGTTCTTC.

The chain carries TRBV5-1 and TRBJ2-1, with 8 bases fitting TRBD1. This CDR3 contains 15 residues. Germline CDR1 is SGHRS and CDR2 is YFSETQ. V dropped 2 bases and J dropped 8; count of bases not matched to a gene: 9. CDR3 DNA sequence: TGCGCCAGCAGCTTATACAGGGGGTCTAGGGATGAGCAGTTCTTC. Residues: CASSLYRGSRDEQFF.

The rearrangement uses TRBV6-2 or TRBV6-3 and TRBJ2-3, with 9 nucleotides matching TRBD2. The CDR3 consists of 15 residues. Germline V gene data show CDR1 as MNHEY and CDR2 as SVGEGT. Trimming removed 0 bases from V and 4 bases from J; junction bases left unmatched: 2. The CDR3 DNA follows: TGTGCCAGCAGTTACTCGCGGGGGGGCTCAGATACGCAGTATTTT. This translates into CASSYSRGGSDTQYF.

Only a few counts were recorded for this clone. This chain joins TRBV19 and TRBJ1-1; TRBD1 might be the D (5 bases). V was clipped by 5 bases and J by 6 bases, with 16 bases between them. Germline loops: CDR1 LNHDA, CDR2 SQIVND (reference sequence). The CDR3 runs to 14 residues. The CDR3 nucleotides read TGTGCCAGTAGTTCCCCCGGGGCGGGCCCTGAAGCTTTCTTT. Amino acid sequence: CASSSPGAGPEAFF.

This clone was seen once. This chain connects TRBV9 to TRBJ1-1, with unresolved D. Germline CDR1 and CDR2: SGDLS and YYNGEE. This CDR3 has 8 amino acids. The V and J ends lost 6 bases and 6 bases respectively, with 0 bases between them. The CDR3 here is CASTEAFF. As DNA, the CDR3 is TGTGCCAGCACTGAAGCTTTCTTT.

The sample holds one count of this clone. The chain recombines TRBV5-1 with TRBJ2-5; D is uncertain. Trimming stripped 4 bases from V and 4 bases from J, with 11 bases between. This CDR3 contains 13 residues. Germline V gives CDR1 SGHRS, CDR2 YFSETQ. For the CDR3, the DNA is TGCGCCAGCAGCCCCGACGTCGGAGAGACCCAGTACTTC. Protein sequence: CASSPDVGETQYF.

The chain combines TRBV11-2 with TRBJ2-5; D might be TRBD1 or TRBD2, each matching 7 bases. Between the trimmed V and J ends, which lost 5 bases and 5 bases, there was a span of 18 bases. The germline gives CDR1 SGHAT, CDR2 FQNNGV. The CDR3 covers 15 residues. The CDR3 bases are TGTGCCAGCAGCGCCGACCAGGGGGGGTTTGAGACCCAGTACTTC. Protein: CASSADQGGFETQYF.